A selection of T cell receptor beta chains follows, all from one sample in a study of Ad26.COV2.S vaccination and SARS-CoV-2 variants. Sequenced by immunoSEQ multiplex PCR; TCRdb stores in-frame clones only, minus some. The sample carries around 450,000 clones, roughly 87% recorded once. Source: peripheral blood, taken in a trial of Ad26.COV2.S vaccine versus placebo. The receptors stem from a person between 18 and 59 years old who received the Ad26.COV2.S COVID-19 vaccine or a placebo. The CDR3 runs from the conserved cysteine through the conserved F or W. The order of the fields is clone size, D gene, V gene, J gene, CDR3 protein, CDR3 DNA. The D gene is left open where the match is weak. For some rows the clone size is stated as once, few or many, or as a class when expanded; others skip it.

abundance: .
d_gene: .
v_gene: TRBV29-1
j_gene: TRBJ1-3
CDR3aa: CSVEPGAGGNTIYF
CDR3nt: TGCAGCGTGGAGCCGGGGGCGGGTGGAAACACCATATATTTT

abundance: few
d_gene: .
v_gene: TRBV10-3
j_gene: TRBJ1-5
CDR3aa: CAIGANNQPQHF
CDR3nt: TGTGCCATCGGGGCAAACAATCAGCCCCAGCATTTT

abundance: .
d_gene: TRBD2
v_gene: TRBV28
j_gene: TRBJ2-3
CDR3aa: CASSWRTSGGADTQYF
CDR3nt: TGTGCCAGCAGTTGGCGGACTAGCGGGGGGGCTGACACGCAGTATTTT

abundance: .
d_gene: .
v_gene: TRBV2
j_gene: TRBJ2-1
CDR3aa: CASSGPVGSYNEQFF
CDR3nt: TGTGCCAGCAGTGGGCCCGTGGGCTCCTACAATGAGCAGTTCTTC

abundance: once
d_gene: .
v_gene: TRBV3-1/TRBV3-2
j_gene: TRBJ1-4
CDR3aa: CASSHGPTIFEKLFF
CDR3nt: TGTGCCAGCAGCCACGGGCCGACGATTTTTGAAAAACTGTTTTTT

abundance: .
d_gene: .
v_gene: TRBV6-1
j_gene: TRBJ2-2
CDR3aa: CASSEVQVGELFF
CDR3nt: TGTGCCAGCAGTGAAGTGCAGGTCGGGGAGCTGTTTTTT

abundance: once
d_gene: TRBD1
v_gene: TRBV12-3/TRBV12-4
j_gene: TRBJ1-1
CDR3aa: CASSTTGYKAFF
CDR3nt: TGTGCCAGCAGCACGACAGGGTATAAAGCTTTCTTT

abundance: .
d_gene: .
v_gene: TRBV6-1
j_gene: TRBJ1-5
CDR3aa: CASSEEQGMTQHF
CDR3nt: TGTGCCAGCAGTGAAGAGCAGGGGATGACCCAGCATTTT

abundance: .
d_gene: .
v_gene: TRBV6-4
j_gene: TRBJ2-3
CDR3aa: CASSDLAAGDTQYF
CDR3nt: TGTGCCAGCAGTGACCTAGCTGCTGGGGATACGCAGTATTTT

abundance: .
d_gene: .
v_gene: TRBV4-1
j_gene: TRBJ2-3
CDR3aa: CASSPGLSTDTQYF
CDR3nt: TGCGCCAGCAGCCCCGGACTAAGCACAGATACGCAGTATTTT

abundance: .
d_gene: TRBD1
v_gene: TRBV29-1
j_gene: TRBJ2-7
CDR3aa: CSAKAGTGFFYEQYF
CDR3nt: TGCAGCGCGAAGGCCGGGACAGGGTTCTTCTACGAGCAGTACTTC

abundance: .
d_gene: .
v_gene: TRBV28
j_gene: TRBJ2-7
CDR3aa: CASSFGVYEQYF
CDR3nt: TGTGCCAGCAGTTTTGGGGTCTACGAGCAGTACTTC

abundance: .
d_gene: .
v_gene: TRBV7-3
j_gene: TRBJ2-3
CDR3aa: CASSPRAGLTSTDTQYF
CDR3nt: TGTGCCAGCAGCCCTCGGGCAGGGCTCACTAGCACAGATACGCAGTATTTT

abundance: once
d_gene: TRBD2
v_gene: TRBV11-1
j_gene: TRBJ2-1
CDR3aa: CASSPDWEGSDEQFF
CDR3nt: TGTGCCAGCAGCCCTGACTGGGAGGGATCCGATGAGCAGTTCTTC

abundance: .
d_gene: TRBD1
v_gene: TRBV5-1
j_gene: TRBJ2-7
CDR3aa: CASSPGTGLQWEQYF
CDR3nt: TGCGCCAGCAGCCCAGGGACAGGGTTACAGTGGGAGCAGTACTTC

abundance: .
d_gene: .
v_gene: TRBV14
j_gene: TRBJ1-1
CDR3aa: CASSQDRRGGAFF
CDR3nt: TGTGCCAGCAGCCAAGATCGGAGAGGAGGGGCTTTCTTT

abundance: .
d_gene: .
v_gene: TRBV6-2/TRBV6-3
j_gene: TRBJ2-1
CDR3aa: CASSPRPAHEQFF
CDR3nt: TGTGCCAGCAGCCCCCGACCAGCCCATGAGCAGTTCTTC

abundance: .
d_gene: .
v_gene: TRBV11-3
j_gene: TRBJ1-1
CDR3aa: CASSADSEAFF
CDR3nt: TGTGCCAGCAGCGCAGACAGTGAAGCTTTCTTT

abundance: .
d_gene: TRBD2
v_gene: TRBV7-8
j_gene: TRBJ2-7
CDR3aa: CASSDNWLAGNYEQYF
CDR3nt: TGTGCCAGCAGCGATAACTGGCTAGCGGGGAATTACGAGCAGTACTTC

abundance: .
d_gene: .
v_gene: TRBV5-5
j_gene: TRBJ2-1
CDR3aa: CASSLDEDWVLGDEQFF
CDR3nt: TGTGCCAGCAGCTTGGACGAGGACTGGGTATTGGGGGATGAGCAGTTCTTC